What follows are 7 T cell receptor beta chains derived from one specimen sequenced in a study of STAT5B mutations in CD4+ large granular lymphocyte leukemia (dated by TCRdb to 2021 to 2024). The library relied on the immunoSEQ multiplex PCR assay. TCRdb retrieved this table from immuneACCESS and kept in-frame rearrangements only. Not all clones are present; in checked studies, unresolved V genes account for under half, and no reason is known for the remainder. The sample has some 38,000 clones on record, around 72% of them singletons. Less than 0.7% of the sample rests with the top ten. Input material: CD4+ T cells from blood buffy coats. The receptors here all came from a human donor in good health.

This sequence joins TRBV2 and TRBJ2-7; tentatively, D is TRBD2 (5 bases). CDR3 size: 12 residues. Germline V gives CDR1 SNHLY, CDR2 FYNNEI. Trimming removed 5 bases at V and 5 bases at J, with 10 bases between. The CDR3 here is CASSPAGDEQYF. CDR3 DNA sequence: TGTGCCAGCAGTCCCGCCGGGGACGAGCAGTACTTC.

The rearrangement links TRBV9 to TRBJ1-4; D perhaps matches TRBD1 (5 bases). This CDR3 has 18 amino acids. Germline loops: CDR1 SGDLS, CDR2 YYNGEE. Trimming took 0 bases from V and 8 from J, leaving 23 bases between them. This CDR3 reads CASSVDPPGAEGREKLFF. DNA for the CDR3: TGTGCCAGCAGCGTAGACCCACCTGGGGCGGAGGGGCGGGAAAAACTGTTTTTT.

This clone was detected only a few times. The chain employs TRBV11-2 and TRBJ1-1, with D possibly being TRBD1 (5 bases). This CDR3 region has 14 residues. V lost 5 bases and J lost 11, with 21 bases in between. In germline, CDR1 is SGHAT, CDR2 FQNNGV. The CDR3 is CASSPQGSPPGAFF. DNA of the CDR3: TGTGCCAGCAGCCCCCAGGGTTCACCCCCTGGGGCTTTCTTT.

J is TRBJ2-5 and V is TRBV5-1; D is undetermined. V was clipped by 0 bases and J by 4 bases, with 13 bases between them. CDR3 size: 15 residues. Germline CDR1 SGHRS, CDR2 YFSETQ. The CDR3 here is CASSLDGQGLETQYF. CDR3 coding DNA: TGCGCCAGCAGCTTGGATGGCCAAGGGTTAGAGACCCAGTACTTC.

The chain has TRBV6-4 and TRBJ2-7; 7 bases align to TRBD2. This CDR3 is built from 15 residues. V was pared by 5 bases and J by 4 bases, with 11 bases of the junction left unmatched. Looked up from germline, CDR1 is MRHNA and CDR2 is SNTAGT. CDR3 DNA: TGTGCCAGCAGTAAAACTAGCGATGGGTCATACGAGCAGTACTTC. It yields the protein CASSKTSDGSYEQYF.

The rearrangement joins TRBV4-1 to TRBJ2-2, with 12 positions matching TRBD2. The CDR3 runs to 16 residues. The germline CDR1 and CDR2 sequences are MGHRA and YSYEKL. V dropped 3 bases and J dropped 6; count of bases not matched to a gene: 5. The CDR3 DNA reads TGCGCCAGCAGCCACCCCCTAGCGGGGGGGGCCGGGGAGCTGTTTTTT. It specifies CASSHPLAGGAGELFF.

The chain uses TRBV7-2 and TRBJ1-5; TRBD1 matches 7 bases. CDR1 and CDR2 (germline): SGHTA, FQGNSA. This CDR3 has 12 residues. V lost 5 bases and J lost 8; bases outside the gene matches: 3. In DNA, the CDR3 is TGTGCCAGCAGCCCAGGGGGGGAGCCCCAGCATTTT. The encoded protein is CASSPGGEPQHF.